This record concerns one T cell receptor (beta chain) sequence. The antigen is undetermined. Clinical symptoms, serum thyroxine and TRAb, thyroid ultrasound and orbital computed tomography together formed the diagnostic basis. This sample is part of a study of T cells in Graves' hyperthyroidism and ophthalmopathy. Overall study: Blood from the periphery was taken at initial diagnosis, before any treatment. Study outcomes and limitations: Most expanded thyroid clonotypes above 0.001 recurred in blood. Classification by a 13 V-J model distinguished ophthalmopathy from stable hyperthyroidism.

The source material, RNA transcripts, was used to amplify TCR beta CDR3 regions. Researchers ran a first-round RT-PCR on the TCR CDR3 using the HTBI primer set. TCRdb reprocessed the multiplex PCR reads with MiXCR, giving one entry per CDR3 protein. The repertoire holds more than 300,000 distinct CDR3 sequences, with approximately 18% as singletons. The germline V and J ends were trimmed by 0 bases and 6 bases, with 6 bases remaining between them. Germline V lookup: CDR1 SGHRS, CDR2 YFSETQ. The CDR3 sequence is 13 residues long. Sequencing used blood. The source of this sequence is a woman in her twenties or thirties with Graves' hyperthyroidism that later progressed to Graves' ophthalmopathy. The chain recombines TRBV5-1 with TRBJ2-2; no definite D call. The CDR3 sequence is CASSLASPGELFF. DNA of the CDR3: TGCGCCAGCAGCTTGGCCTCTCCCGGGGAGCTGTTTTTT.